This entry is about one T cell receptor (beta chain). This clonotype was found many times. Its antigen target is currently unknown. No per-base quality is available; no much larger clone lies one base away. These data are taken from a study of human T cells and chemical hapten exposure (TCRdb year 2021). Concerning the study at large: For sensitization, 2% DPC in acetone was applied to an approximately 2 cm by approximately 2 cm area of upper inner arm skin. Most of the patients in the cohort were female, and the cohort covered alopecia areata with under or over 50% scalp involvement, alopecia totalis and alopecia universalis. Libraries were pooled for sequencing, and per-sample TCR yields varied mainly because of small differences in library volumes within the pool. Patch tests used Finn chambers with 0.01% DPC on the upper back, scored after 6 days by International Contact Dermatitis Research Group standards. Weekly therapeutic DPC doses were additionally applied to the scalp of patients throughout the roughly 25-week study period. For TCR sequencing, blood came from 25 to 35 alopecia patients at anywhere from one to four time points (pre-sensitization, 2, 6 and 24 weeks). Blood samples were taken from patients before sensitization (week 0) and then at 2, 6 and about 24 weeks after DPC sensitization. This study followed changes in the peripheral blood TCR repertoire in vivo during primary and secondary sensitization of alopecia patients to the hapten diphenylcyclopropenone (DPC). What the research found in general, with its limitations: Significantly more large CDR3 similarity clusters were formed by expanded TCRs than by pre-sensitization or healthy control sets, consistent with antigen-driven responses. After repeated subsampling, changes were observed in the strength of the expansion versus patch-test correlation and in the threshold at which the correlation became significant. DPC sensitization did not change the number of TCRs with a frequency above 1 in 1000, and there was no evidence of changes in global repertoire structure. Patch test score was positively correlated with the number of PT1 expanded TCRs, with significance at thresholds 8, 16 and 32 but not at 4. All patients had alopecia, a presumed autoimmune disease, so their immune response might differ from that of healthy individuals.

The method behind the library was RACE. Data came from a NextSeq 500. During library preparation, unique molecular identifiers were attached to individual cDNA molecules so that TCRs could be counted quantitatively and reproducibly. From each blood RNA sample, both TCR alpha and TCR beta chains were sequenced. On the study's bioinformatics: Samples had a median of approximately 93,000 TCRs, with a range from 23,224 to 690,600. V, J and CDR3 annotation of the TCR reads was performed with the Decombinator software suite. To make PS versus PT1 abundance plots, every sample was subsampled to the same number of TCRs (28,000). TCRs were defined as expanded if absent before sensitization and observed at least eight times at the 2-week time point. Through fastp at Q25 and MiXCR, TCRdb rebuilt clones from the public reads, retaining in-frame beta chains. Duplicate CDR3 protein sequences are folded into a single record with the most common DNA and genes. The V and J calls were not made by the authors but by TCRdb's processing. For this sample the table gives under 300,000 distinct CDR3 sequences, of which over 7.5% were detected only once. The biggest ten clones account for around 1.2% of the sample.

What the time point label conveys for this sample: pre-sensitization, week 0. Sample treatment or condition, as interpreted from the label and publication: therapeutic diphenylcyclopropenone sensitization with weekly scalp DPC. At each patch-test visit, blood was drawn before the patch test was applied. To be eligible, patients had to be aged 18 to 70, diagnosed with alopecia and judged suitable for DPC therapy, while pregnant patients were excluded. Total RNA was extracted from unfractionated whole blood collected in Tempus Blood RNA tubes. Taken from the germline V gene (reference sequence), the CDR1 and CDR2 loops are LGHDT and YNNKEL. The CDR3 measures 13 amino acids from cysteine to phenylalanine. Left in the record is the CDR3 DNA by itself, 39 bases read in frame from the first base. V is cut by 0 bases and J by 10 bases, and the space between the germline ends is 12 bases.

The specimen comprised whole blood, sampled in connection with sensitization to the hapten diphenylcyclopropenone (DPC). Recombination linked TRBV3-1 to TRBJ1-1; no confident D gene assignment can be made. The TCR comes from a man younger than 35 with alopecia areata. Some clones in this sample may be carry-over from other donors' samples. The bases are TGTGCCAGCAGCCAAGATTTAGCGGGGTTAGCTTTCTTT. It codes for CASSQDLAGLAFF. Outside the CDR3, residues come from the reference TRBV3-1 and TRBJ1-1 proteins, so the full variable domain is: DTAVSQTPKYLVTQMGNDKSIKCEQNLGHDTMYWYKQDSKKFLKIMFSYNNKELIINETVPNRFSPKSPDKAHLNLHINSLELGDSAVYFCASSQDLAGLAFFGQGTRLTVV.